The next 26 T cell receptor beta chains were all read from a single sample in a study of blood T cell repertoires in COVID-19. Repertoires were generated with immunoSEQ multiplex PCR, while TCRdb's copy carries only in-frame clones and drops some. The sample contains 200,000 to 250,000 clones, roughly 75% of which appear only once. Sequences were obtained from peripheral blood. The receptor set was obtained from a woman between 70 and 85 years old with acute or convalescent COVID-19.

The J gene is TRBJ1-5, the V gene TRBV2, with 10 bases that match TRBD1. The CDR3 runs 16 residues. Looked up from germline, CDR1 is SNHLY and CDR2 is FYNNEI. V was clipped by 0 bases and J by 4 bases; unmatched bases: 3. CDR3 residues: CASSEAQDRGNQPQHF. In nucleotides, the CDR3 is TGTGCCAGCAGTGAAGCGCAGGACAGGGGGAATCAGCCCCAGCATTTT.

The rearrangement joins TRBV24-1 to TRBJ2-5; possibly TRBD1 for D (6 bases). The CDR3 has 17 amino acids. Germline assignment: CDR1 KGHDR and CDR2 SFDVKD. Trimming stripped 3 bases from V and 1 base from J, with 17 bases between. The CDR3 loop reads CATSDQDGGQSQETQYF. CDR3 sequence (DNA): TGTGCCACCAGTGATCAAGACGGAGGACAGTCCCAAGAGACCCAGTACTTC.

V usage is TRBV27 and J usage is TRBJ2-7, with 8 positions matching TRBD1. This CDR3 comprises 15 residues. V lost 1 base and J lost 6; bases outside the gene matches: 8. Germline V CDR1 and CDR2: MNHEY, SMNVEV (reference sequence). The CDR3 bases are TGTGCCAGCAGTTTATTCCGGGACAGGTCACGCGAGCAGTACTTC. Translating it yields CASSLFRDRSREQYF.

This clone was detected a few times. This chain uses TRBV20-1 with TRBJ1-2; unclear D gene. Trimming cost V 5 bases and J 4 bases, with 8 bases left between them. Germline CDR1 reads DFQATT; CDR2 reads SNEGSKA (reference sequence). The CDR3 runs to 11 residues. Here the CDR3 DNA reads TGCAGTGCTCGGGGAGTCTATGGCTACACCTTC. Translating gives CSARGVYGYTF.

DNA for the CDR3: TGTGCCACCAGCAGAGATCAGGGACAGGGGGCTTCGAGCTACACCTTC. Its translation: CATSRDQGQGASSYTF. V usage is TRBV15 and J usage is TRBJ1-2; 12 bases fit TRBD1. Looked up from germline, CDR1 is LNHNV and CDR2 is YYDKDF (reference sequence). J was trimmed by 9 bases and V by 0 bases; bases with no gene match: 8. The CDR3 covers 16 residues.

This chain's CDR3 is CASSLEGVTGELFF. CDR3 bases: TGTGCCAGCAGCTTGGAGGGAGTCACCGGGGAGCTGTTTTTT. The chain joins TRBV5-4 to TRBJ2-2; perhaps TRBD2 as D (5 bases). This CDR3 is 14 amino acids long. CDR1 SGHNT and CDR2 YYREEE come from the germline V gene (reference sequence). V was cut by 0 bases and J by 4 bases, with 7 bases left in between.

The rearrangement links TRBV6-5 to TRBJ1-6; 8 nucleotides line up with TRBD1. The CDR3 contains 14 residues. Germline-derived CDR1 and CDR2 are MNHEY and SVGAGI. V lost 7 bases to trimming and J lost 5 bases; unmatched junction nucleotides: 4. As DNA, the CDR3 is TGTGCCAGCATTCCAGGGGGCCATAATTCACCCCTCCACTTT. Translated, it gives CASIPGGHNSPLHF.

The rearrangement links TRBV14 to TRBJ2-7; TRBD2 aligns across 8 bases. The V segment lost 3 bases and the J segment 0 bases; nucleotides outside the gene matches: 7. This CDR3 has 16 residues. Germline lookup yields CDR1 SGHDN and CDR2 FVKESK. The CDR3 sequence is CASSHLGSGGSYEQYF. CDR3 DNA: TGTGCCAGCAGCCACCTAGGGAGCGGGGGCTCCTACGAGCAGTACTTC.

This chain links TRBV5-4 with TRBJ2-1; 9 nucleotides agree with TRBD2. V lost 4 bases, J lost 4 bases, and 6 bases stayed unmatched. CDR1 SGHNT and CDR2 YYREEE come from the germline V gene (reference sequence). This CDR3 spans 15 amino acids. In nucleotides, the CDR3 is TGTGCCAGCAGCGTGACTAGCGGAGGTTACAATGAGCAGTTCTTC. Translating gives CASSVTSGGYNEQFF.

The chain has TRBV20-1 and TRBJ1-1; D gene uncertain. The CDR3 is 11 residues long. V gave up 5 bases and J gave up 3 bases, with 7 bases separating them. Per the germline V gene, CDR1 is DFQATT and CDR2 is SNEGSKA (reference sequence). This chain's CDR3 is CSAPFDTEAFF. The CDR3 bases are TGCAGTGCTCCGTTTGACACTGAAGCTTTCTTT.

This clone appeared a few times. The V and J genes are TRBV27 and TRBJ1-1; D is uncertain. The CDR3 is 12 residues long. The germline V gene has CDR1 MNHEY and CDR2 SMNVEV (reference sequence). The V end lost 5 bases, the J end lost 5 bases, and 9 bases lay between the germline ends. Here the CDR3 reads CASSNSRTEAFF. DNA of the CDR3: TGTGCCAGCAGTAACTCTAGGACTGAAGCTTTCTTT.

The chain has TRBV28 and TRBJ2-7; 8 nucleotides line up with TRBD1. V gave up 4 bases and J gave up 0 bases; unmatched junction bases: 8. Germline V gene sequence: CDR1 MDHEN, CDR2 SYDVKM. The CDR3 has 16 residues. The CDR3 nucleotides are TGTGCCAGCAGTTCTTCTGGACAGGGTATCTCCTACGAGCAGTACTTC. Translated, it gives CASSSSGQGISYEQYF.

This clone is a singleton in its sample. The gene calls are TRBV3-1 (or the pseudogene TRBV3-2) and TRBJ2-1; D is possibly TRBD1 (7 bases). Germline CDR1 reads LGHDT; CDR2 reads YNNKEL (reference sequence). The CDR3 is made up of 17 amino acids. V was trimmed by 0 bases and J by 6 bases, leaving 18 bases between them. The CDR3 spells CASSQDRGSGGINEQFF. The CDR3 DNA is TGTGCCAGCAGCCAAGATCGTGGTTCAGGGGGGATCAATGAGCAGTTCTTC.

This chain uses TRBV9 with TRBJ1-3; TRBD1 is a possible D gene (6 bases). The CDR3 runs 14 residues. CDR1 is SGDLS, CDR2 YYNGEE, per germline. V lost 3 bases and J 3 bases, leaving 10 bases between the germline ends. The DNA for the CDR3 is TGTGCCAGCAGCGGACAGGAGCGTGGAAACACCATATATTTT. It translates to CASSGQERGNTIYF.

This clone has more than one count but fewer than ten. CDR3 sequence (DNA): TGTGCCAGCAGTTTCCAGGGGGCTGAAGCTTTCTTT. It yields the protein CASSFQGAEAFF. The chain carries TRBV27 and TRBJ1-1, with 7 bases that match TRBD1. The germline V gene encodes CDR1 MNHEY and CDR2 SMNVEV (reference sequence). The junction had 1 base not matched to a gene; V was cut back by 3 bases and J by 6 bases. CDR3 length equals 12 residues.

This clone appeared once. This chain joins TRBV30 and TRBJ1-2; possible D gene TRBD1, 6 bases. Germline assignment: CDR1 GTSNPN and CDR2 SVGIG (reference sequence). This CDR3 has 12 residues. Trimming cost V 0 bases and J 7 bases, with 9 bases left between them. The CDR3 region is CAWSVGAGGYTF. In nucleotides, the CDR3 is TGTGCCTGGAGTGTGGGGGCAGGTGGCTACACCTTC. Drawing the rest from reference TRBV30 and TRBJ1-2, the complete variable domain is SQTIHQWPATLVQPVGSPLSLECTVEGTSNPNLYWYRQAAGRGLQLLFYSVGIGQISSEVPQNLSASRPQDRQFILSSKKLLLSDSGFYLCAWSVGAGGYTFGSGTRLTVV.

This clone was seen once. The chain links TRBV6-1 to TRBJ1-4; 10 bases are a match to TRBD1. The CDR3 sequence is 15 residues long. Trimming removed 3 bases from V and 8 bases from J; junction bases left unmatched: 6. Germline V gene sequence: CDR1 MNHNS, CDR2 SASEGT. CDR3 region: CASSDAGTGDEKLFF. The CDR3 region has the DNA TGTGCCAGCAGTGACGCCGGGACAGGGGACGAAAAACTGTTTTTT.

V gene TRBV28 combines with J gene TRBJ1-1; D is possibly TRBD1 (6 bases). Germline V gives CDR1 MDHEN, CDR2 SYDVKM. V was cut by 5 bases and J by 8 bases, with 12 bases left in between. The CDR3 totals 12 residues. This CDR3 is CASSTGWSEAFF. The CDR3 nucleotides read TGTGCCAGCAGTACAGGGTGGTCCGAAGCTTTCTTT.

V is TRBV6-5 and J is TRBJ2-7, with TRBD1 matching 8 bases. The trim removed 10 bases at V and 3 bases at J, leaving 14 bases unmatched. Per the germline V gene, CDR1 is MNHEY and CDR2 is SVGAGI. The CDR3 contains 15 residues. CDR3 in DNA: TGTGCCATCAGGGGCCTGACAGGGGCCGACTACGAGCAGTACTTC. This translates into CAIRGLTGADYEQYF.

This rearrangement joins TRBV5-5 to TRBJ2-5, with no clear D. This CDR3 spans 14 amino acids. The V end was cut by 0 bases, the J end by 4 bases, with 10 bases between. CDR1 and CDR2 (germline): SGHKS, YYEKEE (reference sequence). This CDR3 reads CASSLGHISETQYF. The CDR3 DNA reads TGTGCCAGCAGCTTGGGACACATCTCAGAGACCCAGTACTTC.

The chain recombines TRBV28 with TRBJ2-2; 13 nucleotides agree with TRBD2. Germline loops: CDR1 MDHEN, CDR2 SYDVKM. The CDR3 has 16 residues. The junction had 3 bases not matched to a gene; V was cut back by 3 bases and J by 5 bases. CDR3 bases: TGTGCCAGCAGTTTCGAGGGACTAGCGGGAACCGGGGAGCTGTTTTTT. Amino acids: CASSFEGLAGTGELFF.

This clone was seen more than once but under ten times. J is TRBJ1-5 and V is TRBV28, with D possibly matching TRBD1 (5 bases). The germline CDR1 and CDR2 sequences are MDHEN and SYDVKM. The CDR3 runs to 15 residues. V dropped 2 bases and J dropped 0 bases, with 8 bases sitting between them. CDR3 in amino acids: CASSLMTASNQPQHF. The CDR3 DNA is TGTGCCAGCAGTTTAATGACAGCTAGCAATCAGCCCCAGCATTTT. Filled out from reference TRBV28 and TRBJ1-5, the complete variable domain reads DVKVTQSSRYLVKRTGEKVFLECVQDMDHENMFWYRQDPGLGLRLIYFSYDVKMKEKGDIPEGYSVSREKKERFSLILESASTNQTSMYLCASSLMTASNQPQHFGDGTRLSIL.

A few counts support this clone. Within the sample, other DNA sequences also encode this same CDR3. This chain uses TRBV27 with TRBJ2-2; maybe TRBD2 (6 bases). Germline CDR1 MNHEY, CDR2 SMNVEV (reference sequence). V lost 6 bases and J 0 bases, leaving 23 bases between the germline ends. CDR3 size: 19 residues. The CDR3 protein is CASSSPSTRGTSNTGELFF. For the CDR3, the DNA is TGTGCCAGCAGCTCCCCATCGACCCGGGGGACTTCGAACACCGGGGAGCTGTTTTTT.

This CDR3 is CSASGGVYQPQHF. In DNA, the CDR3 is TGCAGTGCTAGTGGGGGGGTTTACCAGCCCCAGCATTTT. The chain carries TRBV20-1 and TRBJ1-5; maybe TRBD1 (5 bases). There are 13 residues in the CDR3. V shed 3 bases and J shed 7 bases, with 13 bases lying between them. In germline, CDR1 is DFQATT, CDR2 SNEGSKA (reference sequence).

This clone was detected ten times or more. The chain combines TRBV12-5 with TRBJ2-2, with TRBD1 matching over 7 bases. Trimming cost V 0 bases and J 5 bases; bases outside gene matches: 18. The V gene's germline CDR1 is LGHNT and CDR2 FRNRAP. The CDR3 extends over 20 amino acids. CDR3 sequence: CASGLVRGTSRDRRTGELFF. CDR3 DNA sequence: TGTGCTAGTGGTTTGGTAAGGGGCACTTCTCGGGACAGAAGAACCGGGGAGCTGTTTTTT.

The chain is built from TRBV7-9 and TRBJ1-2; a possible D gene is TRBD1 (5 bases). This CDR3 has 15 residues. V dropped 3 bases and J dropped 1 base, with 12 bases sitting between them. The germline V gene encodes CDR1 SEHNR and CDR2 FQNEAQ (reference sequence). The DNA of the CDR3 is TGTGCCAGCAGCTTCGGGACCGGGGGTAACTATGGCTACACCTTC. Residues: CASSFGTGGNYGYTF.